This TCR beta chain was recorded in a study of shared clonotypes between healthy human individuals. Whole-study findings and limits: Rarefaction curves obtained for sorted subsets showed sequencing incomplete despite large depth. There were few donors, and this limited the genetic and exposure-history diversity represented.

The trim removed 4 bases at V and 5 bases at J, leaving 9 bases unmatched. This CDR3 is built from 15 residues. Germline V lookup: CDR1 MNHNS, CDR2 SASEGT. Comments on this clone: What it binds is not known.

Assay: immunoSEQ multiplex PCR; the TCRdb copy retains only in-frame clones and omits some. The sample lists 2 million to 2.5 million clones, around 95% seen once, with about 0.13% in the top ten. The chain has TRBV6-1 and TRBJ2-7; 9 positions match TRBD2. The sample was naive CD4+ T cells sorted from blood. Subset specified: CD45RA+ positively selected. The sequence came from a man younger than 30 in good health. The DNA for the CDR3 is TGTGCCAGCAGTGCCCTTAGCGGGAGCGTCGACGAGCAGTACTTC. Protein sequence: CASSALSGSVDEQYF.